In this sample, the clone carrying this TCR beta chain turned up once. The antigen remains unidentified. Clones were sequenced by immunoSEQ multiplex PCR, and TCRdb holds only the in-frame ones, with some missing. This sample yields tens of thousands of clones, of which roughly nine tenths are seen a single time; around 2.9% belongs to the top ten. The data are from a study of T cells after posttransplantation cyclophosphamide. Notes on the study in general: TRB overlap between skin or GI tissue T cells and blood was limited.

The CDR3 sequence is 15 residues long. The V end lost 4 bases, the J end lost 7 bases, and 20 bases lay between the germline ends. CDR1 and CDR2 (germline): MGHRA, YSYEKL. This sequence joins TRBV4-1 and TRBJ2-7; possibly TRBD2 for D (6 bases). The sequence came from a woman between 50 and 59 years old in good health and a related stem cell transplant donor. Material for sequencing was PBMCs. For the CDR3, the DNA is TGCGCCAGCAGCCCCCGGACGGGGGACCTGAGGGAGCAGTACTTC. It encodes CASSPRTGDLREQYF.